This is a list of T cell receptor beta chains from one sample in a study of blood T cell repertoires in COVID-19. Some clones are missing from TCRdb's copy, which holds only in-frame ones; the method was immunoSEQ multiplex PCR. The sample records under 250,000 clones, roughly 81% being singletons. The specimen sequenced was peripheral blood. The origin of the receptors is a man aged 50-59 years with acute or convalescent COVID-19. The CDR3 runs from the conserved cysteine through the conserved F or W. The size field is filled for only some rows; it gives once, few, many or a size class.

CDR3aa: CASSLGQGPNQPQHF
abundance: .
v_gene: TRBV5-6
len: 15
j_gene: TRBJ1-5

CDR3aa: CASSQVMETQYF
abundance: .
v_gene: TRBV3-1/TRBV3-2
len: 12
j_gene: TRBJ2-5

CDR3aa: CASSHNSAGTYEQYF
abundance: .
v_gene: TRBV4-1
len: 15
j_gene: TRBJ2-7

CDR3aa: CASTEMGLAPETQYF
abundance: .
v_gene: TRBV6-5
len: 15
j_gene: TRBJ2-5

CDR3aa: CASSLSDIRSSYNSPLHF
abundance: .
v_gene: TRBV27
len: 18
j_gene: TRBJ1-6

CDR3aa: CASSQDRGQPQHF
abundance: .
v_gene: TRBV3-1/TRBV3-2
len: 13
j_gene: TRBJ1-5

CDR3aa: CASSLAPTSGMYEQYF
abundance: once
v_gene: TRBV7-2
len: 16
j_gene: TRBJ2-7

CDR3aa: CASSPRDRRNEKLFF
abundance: .
v_gene: TRBV9
len: 15
j_gene: TRBJ1-4

CDR3aa: CASSLRQGGNNEQFF
abundance: .
v_gene: TRBV11-3
len: 15
j_gene: TRBJ2-1

CDR3aa: CASSVVSQGSGNTIYF
abundance: .
v_gene: TRBV9
len: 16
j_gene: TRBJ1-3

CDR3aa: CASGGLGPYEQYF
abundance: .
v_gene: TRBV12-3/TRBV12-4
len: 13
j_gene: TRBJ2-7

CDR3aa: CASTTGPNYGYTF
abundance: .
v_gene: TRBV28
len: 13
j_gene: TRBJ1-2

CDR3aa: CASSSPPSNTIYF
abundance: .
v_gene: TRBV21-1
len: 13
j_gene: TRBJ1-3

CDR3aa: CASSLSQGRRSSEQYF
abundance: .
v_gene: TRBV28
len: 16
j_gene: TRBJ2-7

CDR3aa: CASSLLTFNTGELFF
abundance: .
v_gene: TRBV7-2
len: 15
j_gene: TRBJ2-2

CDR3aa: CASSPGGQGIEQYF
abundance: .
v_gene: TRBV27
len: 14
j_gene: TRBJ2-7

CDR3aa: CAWSVFPGGMNEQFF
abundance: .
v_gene: TRBV30
len: 15
j_gene: TRBJ2-1

CDR3aa: CAISDVSGVSSSYNEQFF
abundance: .
v_gene: TRBV10-3
len: 18
j_gene: TRBJ2-1

CDR3aa: CASETGRVYF
abundance: .
v_gene: TRBV23-1
len: 10
j_gene: TRBJ2-7

CDR3aa: CASSPPSERGETQYF
abundance: .
v_gene: TRBV18
len: 15
j_gene: TRBJ2-5

CDR3aa: CASRLAGYYEQYF
abundance: .
v_gene: TRBV6-5
len: 13
j_gene: TRBJ2-7

CDR3aa: CASSPGTSYEQYF
abundance: .
v_gene: TRBV7-8
len: 13
j_gene: TRBJ2-7

CDR3aa: CATGTSGQETQYF
abundance: .
v_gene: TRBV24-1
len: 13
j_gene: TRBJ2-5

CDR3aa: CASRRGQGAVGYTF
abundance: .
v_gene: TRBV28
len: 14
j_gene: TRBJ1-2

CDR3aa: CASRPHGGATAFEQFF
abundance: .
v_gene: TRBV5-1
len: 16
j_gene: TRBJ2-1

CDR3aa: CASSYSFSGTYEQYF
abundance: .
v_gene: TRBV6-5
len: 15
j_gene: TRBJ2-7

CDR3aa: CATSRGGQGGGELFF
abundance: .
v_gene: TRBV15
len: 15
j_gene: TRBJ2-2

CDR3aa: CASSQDFGGRWNIQYF
abundance: .
v_gene: TRBV4-1
len: 16
j_gene: TRBJ2-4

CDR3aa: CASRQETGNTIYF
abundance: .
v_gene: TRBV2
len: 13
j_gene: TRBJ1-3

CDR3aa: CASSEGTGGVDEQYF
abundance: .
v_gene: TRBV10-1
len: 15
j_gene: TRBJ2-7

CDR3aa: CASSDGRGIREQYF
abundance: .
v_gene: TRBV25-1
len: 14
j_gene: TRBJ2-7

CDR3aa: CASSLLAGSRETQYF
abundance: .
v_gene: TRBV7-9
len: 15
j_gene: TRBJ2-5

CDR3aa: CASSLASGNTEAFF
abundance: .
v_gene: TRBV5-1
len: 14
j_gene: TRBJ1-1

CDR3aa: CAWSITYEQYF
abundance: .
v_gene: TRBV30
len: 11
j_gene: TRBJ2-7

CDR3aa: CASSLLRSPLHF
abundance: .
v_gene: TRBV5-4
len: 12
j_gene: TRBJ1-6

CDR3aa: CASRQESSYNSPLHF
abundance: .
v_gene: TRBV18
len: 15
j_gene: TRBJ1-6

CDR3aa: CASSRLLAGEKHEQFF
abundance: .
v_gene: TRBV11-2
len: 16
j_gene: TRBJ2-1

CDR3aa: CASSLKLMNTEAFF
abundance: once
v_gene: TRBV7-9
len: 14
j_gene: TRBJ1-1

CDR3aa: CSASSGQGPHEQYF
abundance: .
v_gene: TRBV20-1
len: 14
j_gene: TRBJ2-7

CDR3aa: CASSVLAGGAKNIQYF
abundance: .
v_gene: TRBV5-1
len: 16
j_gene: TRBJ2-4

CDR3aa: CAWSPGTGNSPLHF
abundance: .
v_gene: TRBV30
len: 14
j_gene: TRBJ1-6

CDR3aa: CASSLINRRGTDEQYF
abundance: .
v_gene: TRBV5-1
len: 16
j_gene: TRBJ2-7

CDR3aa: CASAGESRPSPLHF
abundance: few
v_gene: TRBV6-5
len: 14
j_gene: TRBJ1-6

CDR3aa: CASSAWDSYGYTF
abundance: .
v_gene: TRBV21-1
len: 13
j_gene: TRBJ1-2

CDR3aa: CASSSRLAETYNEQFF
abundance: .
v_gene: TRBV9
len: 16
j_gene: TRBJ2-1

CDR3aa: CASSITGATTYEQYF
abundance: .
v_gene: TRBV5-8
len: 15
j_gene: TRBJ2-7